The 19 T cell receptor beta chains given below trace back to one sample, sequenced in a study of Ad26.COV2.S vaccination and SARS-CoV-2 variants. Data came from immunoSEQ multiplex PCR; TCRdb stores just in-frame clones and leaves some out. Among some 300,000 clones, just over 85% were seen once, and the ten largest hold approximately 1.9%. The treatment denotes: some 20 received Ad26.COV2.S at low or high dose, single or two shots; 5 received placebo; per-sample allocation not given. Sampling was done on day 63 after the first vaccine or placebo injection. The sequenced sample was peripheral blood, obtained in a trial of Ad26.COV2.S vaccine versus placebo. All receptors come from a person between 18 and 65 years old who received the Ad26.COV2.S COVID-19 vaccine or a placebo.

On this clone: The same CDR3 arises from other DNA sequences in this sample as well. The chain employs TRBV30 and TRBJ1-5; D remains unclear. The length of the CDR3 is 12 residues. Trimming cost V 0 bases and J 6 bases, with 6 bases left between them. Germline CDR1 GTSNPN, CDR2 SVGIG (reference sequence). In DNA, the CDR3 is TGTGCCTGGAGTGTATTAAGTCAGCCCCAGCATTTT. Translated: CAWSVLSQPQHF.

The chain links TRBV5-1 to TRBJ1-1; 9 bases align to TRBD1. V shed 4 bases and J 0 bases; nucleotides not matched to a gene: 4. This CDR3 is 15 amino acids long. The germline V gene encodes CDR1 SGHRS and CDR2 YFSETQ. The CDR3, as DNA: TGCGCCAGCAGCGGGAGGACAGGGGTGAACACTGAAGCTTTCTTT. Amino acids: CASSGRTGVNTEAFF. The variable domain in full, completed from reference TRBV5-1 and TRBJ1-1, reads KAGVTQTPRYLIKTRGQQVTLSCSPISGHRSVSWYQQTPGQGLQFLFEYFSETQRNKGNFPGRFSGRQFSNSRSEMNVSTLELGDSALYLCASSGRTGVNTEAFFGQGTRLTVV.

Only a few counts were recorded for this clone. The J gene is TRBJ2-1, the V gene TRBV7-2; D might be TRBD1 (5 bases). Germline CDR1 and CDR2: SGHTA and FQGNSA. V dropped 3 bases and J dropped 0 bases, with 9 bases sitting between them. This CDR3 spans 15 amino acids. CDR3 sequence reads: CASSLGQNSYNEQFF. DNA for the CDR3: TGTGCCAGCAGCTTGGGGCAGAACTCCTACAATGAGCAGTTCTTC.

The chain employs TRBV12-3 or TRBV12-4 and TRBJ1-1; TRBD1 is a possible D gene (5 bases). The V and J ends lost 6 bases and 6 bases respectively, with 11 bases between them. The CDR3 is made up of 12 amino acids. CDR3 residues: CASSSQVSEAFF. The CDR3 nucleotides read TGTGCCAGCAGCTCACAGGTTTCTGAAGCTTTCTTT.

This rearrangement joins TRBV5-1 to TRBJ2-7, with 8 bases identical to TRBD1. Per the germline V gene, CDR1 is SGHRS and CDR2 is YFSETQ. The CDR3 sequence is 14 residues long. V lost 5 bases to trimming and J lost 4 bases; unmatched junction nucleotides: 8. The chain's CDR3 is CASSFTGQAYEQYF. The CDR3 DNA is TGCGCCAGCAGTTTTACGGGACAGGCTTACGAGCAGTACTTC.

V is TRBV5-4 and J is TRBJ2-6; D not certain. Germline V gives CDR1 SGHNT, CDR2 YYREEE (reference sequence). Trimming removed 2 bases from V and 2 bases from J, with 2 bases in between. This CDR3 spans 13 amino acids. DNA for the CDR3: TGTGCCAGCAGCTTACCTGGGGCCAACGTCCTGACTTTC. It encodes CASSLPGANVLTF.

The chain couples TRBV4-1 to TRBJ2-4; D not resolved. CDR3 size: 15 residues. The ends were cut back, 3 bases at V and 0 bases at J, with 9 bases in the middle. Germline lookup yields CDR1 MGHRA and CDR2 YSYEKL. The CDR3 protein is CASSHPPGAKNIQYF. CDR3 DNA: TGCGCCAGCAGCCACCCTCCAGGAGCCAAAAACATTCAGTACTTC.

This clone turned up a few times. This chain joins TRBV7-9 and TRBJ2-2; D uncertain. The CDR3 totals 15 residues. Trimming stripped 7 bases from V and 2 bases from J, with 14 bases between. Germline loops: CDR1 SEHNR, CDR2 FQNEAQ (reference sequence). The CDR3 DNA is TGTGCCAGCATGGAAGGGTCAAGCAACACCGGGGAGCTGTTTTTT. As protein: CASMEGSSNTGELFF.

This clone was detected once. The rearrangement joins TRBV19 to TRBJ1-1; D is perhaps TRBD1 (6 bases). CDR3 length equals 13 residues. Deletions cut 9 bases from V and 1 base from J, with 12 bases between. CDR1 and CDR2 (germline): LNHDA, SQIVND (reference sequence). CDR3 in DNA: TGTGCCAGCATCGGGACACCGAACACTGAAGCTTTCTTT. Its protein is CASIGTPNTEAFF.

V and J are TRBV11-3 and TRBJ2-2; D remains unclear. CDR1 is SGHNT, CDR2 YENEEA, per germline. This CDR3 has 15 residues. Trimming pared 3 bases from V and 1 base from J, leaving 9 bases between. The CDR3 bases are TGTGCCAGCAGCTTCCGAGGCCAGAACACCGGGGAGCTGTTTTTT. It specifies CASSFRGQNTGELFF. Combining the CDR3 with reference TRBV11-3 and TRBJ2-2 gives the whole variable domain EAGVVQSPRYKIIEKKQPVAFWCNPISGHNTLYWYLQNLGQGPELLIRYENEEAVDDSQLPKDRFSAERLKGVDSTLKIQPAELGDSAVYLCASSFRGQNTGELFFGEGSRLTVL.

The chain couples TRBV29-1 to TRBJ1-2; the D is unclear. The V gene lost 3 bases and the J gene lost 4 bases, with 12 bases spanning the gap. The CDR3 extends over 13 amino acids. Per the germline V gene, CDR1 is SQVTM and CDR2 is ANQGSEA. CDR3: CSVDRTDFYGYTF. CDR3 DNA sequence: TGCAGCGTTGATCGGACTGACTTCTATGGCTACACCTTC.

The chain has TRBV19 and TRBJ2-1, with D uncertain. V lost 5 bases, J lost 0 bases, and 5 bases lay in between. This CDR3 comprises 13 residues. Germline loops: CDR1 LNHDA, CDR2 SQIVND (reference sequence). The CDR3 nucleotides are TGTGCCAGTAGTCCCGGCTCCTACAATGAGCAGTTCTTC. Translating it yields CASSPGSYNEQFF.

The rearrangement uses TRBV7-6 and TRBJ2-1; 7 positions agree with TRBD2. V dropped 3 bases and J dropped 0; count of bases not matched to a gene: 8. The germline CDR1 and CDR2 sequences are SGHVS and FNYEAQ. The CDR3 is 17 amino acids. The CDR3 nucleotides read TGTGCCAGCAGCTTGGTTCCCGGCGGGAGCTCCTACAATGAGCAGTTCTTC. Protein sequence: CASSLVPGGSSYNEQFF.

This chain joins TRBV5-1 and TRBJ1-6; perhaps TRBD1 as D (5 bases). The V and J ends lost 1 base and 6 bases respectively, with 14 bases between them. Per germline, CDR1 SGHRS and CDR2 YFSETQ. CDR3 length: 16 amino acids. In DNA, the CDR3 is TGCGCCAGCAGCTTGTCCCAATCAGGGTTTAATTCACCCCTCCACTTT. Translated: CASSLSQSGFNSPLHF.

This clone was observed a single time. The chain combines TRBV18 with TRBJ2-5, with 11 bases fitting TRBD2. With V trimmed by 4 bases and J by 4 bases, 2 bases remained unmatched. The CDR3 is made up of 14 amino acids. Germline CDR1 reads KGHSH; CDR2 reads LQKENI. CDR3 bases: TGTGCCAGCTCACTGGGACTAGCGGTAGAGACCCAGTACTTC. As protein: CASSLGLAVETQYF.

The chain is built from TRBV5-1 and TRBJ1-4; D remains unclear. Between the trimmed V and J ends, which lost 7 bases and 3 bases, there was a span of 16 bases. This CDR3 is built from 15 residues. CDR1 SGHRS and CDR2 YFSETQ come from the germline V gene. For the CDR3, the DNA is TGCGCCAGCGGATCCGATGGGGAAGCTAATGAAAAACTGTTTTTT. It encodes CASGSDGEANEKLFF.

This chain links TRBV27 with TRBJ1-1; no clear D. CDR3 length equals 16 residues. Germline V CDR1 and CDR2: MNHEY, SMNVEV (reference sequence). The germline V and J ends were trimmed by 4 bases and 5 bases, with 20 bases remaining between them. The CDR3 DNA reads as TGTGCCAGCAGTTCCCTTCCTTTGAGAGGGAGTACTGAAGCTTTCTTT. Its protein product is CASSSLPLRGSTEAFF.

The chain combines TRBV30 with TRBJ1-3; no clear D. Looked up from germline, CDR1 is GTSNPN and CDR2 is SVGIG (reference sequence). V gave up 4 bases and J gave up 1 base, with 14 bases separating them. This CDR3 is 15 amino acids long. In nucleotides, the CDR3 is TGTGCCTGGACTAGTGCAGGACTTTCTGGAAACACCATATATTTT. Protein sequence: CAWTSAGLSGNTIYF.

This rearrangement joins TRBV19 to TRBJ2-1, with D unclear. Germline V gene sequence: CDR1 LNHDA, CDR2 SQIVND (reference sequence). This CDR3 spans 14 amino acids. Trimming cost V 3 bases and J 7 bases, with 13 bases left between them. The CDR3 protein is CASSIGFQPNEQFF. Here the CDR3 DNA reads TGTGCCAGTAGTATTGGGTTTCAGCCAAATGAGCAGTTCTTC.